A single sample gave rise to the 9 T cell receptor beta chains below, sequenced in a study of identical twins. TCRdb re-analysed the 5' RACE reads in MiXCR, keeping a single row per CDR3 protein. The sample consists of about 470,000 distinct CDR3 sequences, 20% to 25% of them appearing once. These data are also associated with another study on T cells expressing NK-cell markers.

Sequencing was performed on CD4+ T cells sorted from blood. The receptors stem from a woman aged 18-29 years in good health.

The chain carries TRBV29-1 and TRBJ2-1; D is possibly TRBD2 (5 bases). From germline, CDR1 is SQVTM and CDR2 ANQGSEA. CDR3 length equals 13 residues. Trimming took 4 bases from V and 4 from J, leaving 11 bases between them. CDR3 protein: CSVAGGWYNEQFF. CDR3 DNA sequence: TGCAGCGTTGCCGGAGGCTGGTACAATGAGCAGTTCTTC.

The rearrangement links TRBV7-2 to TRBJ1-5, with D possibly being TRBD1 (6 bases). The length of the CDR3 is 13 residues. V was pared by 5 bases and J by 6 bases, with 11 bases between. CDR1 is SGHTA, CDR2 FQGNSA, per germline. The CDR3 here is CASSEGGGQPQHF. CDR3 DNA sequence: TGTGCCAGCAGCGAGGGGGGTGGTCAGCCCCAGCATTTT.

The chain couples TRBV29-1 to TRBJ2-1; perhaps TRBD1 as D (6 bases). Germline V gene data show CDR1 as SQVTM and CDR2 as ANQGSEA. CDR3 length equals 16 residues. Trimming took 5 bases from V and 2 from J, leaving 19 bases between them. The CDR3 is CSVQGRSDQAYNEQFF. The CDR3 DNA reads as TGCAGCGTTCAGGGGCGAAGCGACCAAGCCTACAATGAGCAGTTCTTC.

This clonotype turned up a few times. This chain connects TRBV7-8 to TRBJ2-1; D not certain. The ends were cut back, 1 base at V and 7 bases at J, with 14 bases in the middle. Germline loops: CDR1 SGHVS, CDR2 FQNEAQ. There are 15 residues in the CDR3. The CDR3 loop reads CASSLVFTPGNEQFF. Written as DNA, the CDR3 is TGTGCCAGCAGCTTAGTTTTTACCCCCGGGAATGAGCAGTTCTTC.

The rearrangement uses TRBV2 and TRBJ2-5, with D possibly being TRBD1 (5 bases). The CDR3 length is 16 residues. The V gene's germline CDR1 is SNHLY and CDR2 FYNNEI. Trimming took 4 bases from V and 5 from J, leaving 20 bases between them. The CDR3 DNA reads TGTGCCAGCAGTGGGGGCAGAGGCATCCCTTCGGAGACCCAGTACTTC. Translated: CASSGGRGIPSETQYF.

The table lists this clonotype with a count of one. This sequence joins TRBV9 and TRBJ2-5; 10 bases agree with TRBD2. The germline CDR1 and CDR2 sequences are SGDLS and YYNGEE. This CDR3 contains 17 residues. J was trimmed by 2 bases and V by 5 bases; bases with no gene match: 12. Written as DNA, the CDR3 is TGTGCCAGCAGGGGACTACCACTAGCGGGGCGTCAAGAGACCCAGTACTTC. This sequence encodes CASRGLPLAGRQETQYF.

This clonotype occurred a few times. V gene TRBV15 combines with J gene TRBJ2-7; TRBD1 matches 8 bases. V trimming: 2 bases; J trimming: 7 bases; junction bases outside the gene matches: 4. This CDR3 is 13 amino acids long. The germline V gene has CDR1 LNHNV and CDR2 YYDKDF (reference sequence). CDR3 loop: CATSRPQGVEQYF. In DNA form, the CDR3 reads TGTGCCACCAGCAGACCACAGGGGGTTGAGCAGTACTTC.

The V call is TRBV24-1, the J call TRBJ2-3, with TRBD2 as a possible D gene (6 bases). The CDR3 is made up of 14 amino acids. Germline CDR1 and CDR2: KGHDR and SFDVKD. Trimming stripped 4 bases from V and 8 bases from J, with 15 bases between. As DNA, the CDR3 is TGTGCCACCAGTGACCCACTAGCACCGGGTACGCAGTATTTT. Residues: CATSDPLAPGTQYF.

Here the CDR3 DNA reads TGTGCCAGCAGCGACCAGGGGCGGATCGGCACAGATACGCAGTATTTT. Protein sequence: CASSDQGRIGTDTQYF. The chain employs TRBV7-9 and TRBJ2-3; D is possibly TRBD1 (6 bases). Between the trimmed V and J ends, which lost 5 bases and 1 base, there was a span of 16 bases. The CDR3 consists of 16 residues. Germline lookup yields CDR1 SEHNR and CDR2 FQNEAQ (reference sequence). Full variable domain (rest looked up from reference TRBV7-9 and TRBJ2-3): DTGVSQNPRHKITKRGQNVTFRCDPISEHNRLYWYRQTLGQGPEFLTYFQNEAQLEKSRLLSDRFSAERPKGSFSTLEIQRTEQGDSAMYLCASSDQGRIGTDTQYFGPGTRLTVL.